This TCR beta chain was observed in a study of STAT5B mutations in CD4+ large granular lymphocyte leukemia (dated by TCRdb to the early 2020s). Background on the whole study: Among the healthy controls, the CDR3 'QG' motif was associated with a particular HLA allele. TCRbeta repertoires of CD4+ T-cell large granular lymphocyte leukemia patients were compared with those of healthy blood donors. The purity of purified fractions was confirmed by flow cytometry on FACSCanto II or FACSVerse to exceed 95% among lymphocytes. Overall results and qualifications from the work: TRBV06-family usage was enriched among the top patient clones (8/27) compared with healthy controls (2/35). The main leukemic clonotypes were found to be private to each patient, although over 20% of the main leukemic clonotypes were detected at low frequency in the non-leukemic repertoires of other patients. CD4-sorted patient repertoires appeared more clonal than healthy CD4+ repertoires, and this difference persisted after removing the putative leukemic clones. Data were not HLA-matched; higher clonality in CD4+ versus CD8+ T-LGLL could reflect the relatively small sample size.

CDR1 SNHLY and CDR2 FYNNEI are derived from the germline V gene. Trimming takes 6 bases off V and 0 bases off J; junction bases not matched to a gene: 11. The CDR3 runs 17 amino acids, cysteine and phenylalanine included. Just CDR3 DNA is preserved here, 51 bases in frame from base 1. The healthy controls were over 30 blood donors, and the buffy coats of these donors were supplied by the Finnish Red Cross blood service. All TCR-sequenced material derived from peripheral blood: patient blood samples and healthy donor buffy coats. Peripheral blood mononuclear cells were isolated by Ficoll-Hypaque gradient centrifugation. CD4+ cells were purified magnetically from the buffy coats of healthy controls. Genomic DNA was extracted with the Gentra Puregene Cell and Tissue kit and quantified on a Qubit 2.0 fluorometer. With respect to this clone: Its antigen is currently not known. Base qualities are missing; no much larger clone stands one base away.

TCRbeta rearrangements were sequenced from genomic DNA using the immunoSEQ assay at survey resolution. As for how the authors treated the data: In the TCR sequencing data, the smallest productive clonotype frequency that could be detected was 2.59 x 10-5. Only productive TCRbeta rearrangements, defined as complete and in-frame sequences, were included in the analyses. Simpson clonality, calculated in the immunoSEQ Analyzer version 3.0, was used as the measure of sample clonality. Clones were binned by frequency as very rare, small, medium, large (1-20%) or hyperexpanded (>20%). Generation probabilities were estimated with OLGA 1.2.3, V-gene circos plots were made with VDJtools, specificities were searched in VDJdb, and CDR3 motifs were identified with GLIPH. TCRdb carries this immuneACCESS record with in-frame sequences only. Its versions omit some clonotypes, under half of them owing to an unresolved V gene in the studies checked, with the rest unexplained. That table gives V, J and clone size, and the DNA gave D and trimming. This sample lists roughly 30,000 clones; roughly 84% were detected once. The ten largest clones capture 6.2% of the sample.

Recombination joined TRBV2 with TRBJ1-3; the junction holds 7 bases that match TRBD1. Material for sequencing was CD4+ T cells from blood buffy coats. This clonotype was sampled from a human donor in good health. CDR3 protein: CASSVRTGIVSGNTIYF. At the DNA level, the sequence is TGTGCCAGCAGCGTTCGGACAGGCATCGTCTCTGGAAACACCATATATTTT. Here the CDR3 is joined to the reference TRBV2 and TRBJ1-3 genes, and the full variable domain is: EPEVTQTPSHQVTQMGQEVILRCVPISNHLYFYWYRQILGQKVEFLVSFYNNEISEKSEIFDDQFSVERPDGSNFTLKIRSTKLEDSAMYFCASSVRTGIVSGNTIYFGEGSWLTVV.